These T cell receptor beta chains were read from a single sample in a study of Graves' ophthalmopathy and Graves' hyperthyroidism. TCRdb processed the multiplex PCR reads anew with MiXCR; each CDR3 protein has one entry. The sample lists roughly 350,000 distinct CDR3 sequences; about a sixth were seen once. The sample consisted of peripheral blood. Every receptor here comes from an adult woman with stable Graves' hyperthyroidism. The CDR3 runs from the conserved cysteine through the conserved F or W. Each record gives: V gene, J gene, CDR3 protein.

TRBV6-1	TRBJ2-7	CASSDPGHTTSRYF
TRBV6-1	TRBJ2-5	CASRHGPRMETQYF
TRBV12-3/TRBV12-4	TRBJ1-6	CASRNGGSGHNSPLHF
TRBV6-5	TRBJ2-7	CASSYSGTSDDEQYF
TRBV6-2/TRBV6-3	TRBJ2-4	CASSYASRQGALLAKNIQYF
TRBV6-2/TRBV6-3	TRBJ2-7	CASSYGPSYEQYF
TRBV27	TRBJ1-1	CASRGTGWANTEAFF
TRBV10-3	TRBJ1-2	CAIRAGTDAFYGYTF
TRBV12-3/TRBV12-4	TRBJ2-5	CASSEIDEETQYF
TRBV6-5	TRBJ2-5	CASSYSNRQNLFGKETQYF
TRBV20-1	TRBJ1-5	CSAKKGGNQPQHF
TRBV27	TRBJ1-2	CASSYAANYGYTF
TRBV28	TRBJ2-7	CASSLFTGTYEQYF
TRBV7-9	TRBJ2-2	CASSSAGTGSGELFF
TRBV9	TRBJ1-1	CASSNGATPMNTEAFF
TRBV11-2	TRBJ1-1	CASSPIHGWTFF
TRBV2	TRBJ2-4	CASSEYGLAGGAKNIQYF
TRBV28	TRBJ1-3	CASSFIRTGNKRLSSGNTIYF
TRBV6-2/TRBV6-3	TRBJ1-5	CASRDPRGKKQPQHF
TRBV20-1	TRBJ1-5	CSAGFQEGNQPQHF
TRBV19	TRBJ1-3	CASLRRSGSTIYF
TRBV6-5	TRBJ2-2	CASSYGTSDSGELFF
TRBV2	TRBJ1-6	CASSEAMLGLSSPLHF
TRBV11-2	TRBJ2-2	CASRTGFTGELFF
TRBV6-5	TRBJ2-7	CATLDRAGDEQYF
TRBV11-2	TRBJ2-7	CASSSLHGVAEQYF
TRBV7-9	TRBJ2-5	CASSLAGLADQETQYF
TRBV27	TRBJ2-7	CASSFGGGYEQYF
TRBV11-1	TRBJ2-2	CASTLRPVEGTGELFF
TRBV6-5	TRBJ2-7	CASSYRTTPPYEQYF